Included here is one T cell receptor (beta chain) sequence, with context. Its antigen remains undetermined. No base qualities exist here, and no much larger clone lies one base off it. Library preparation used the immunoSEQ multiplex PCR assay. The multiplex PCR relied on a mix of 60 forward primers for TCR Vbeta segments and 13 reverse primers for TCR Jbeta segments. The CDR3 region of rearranged TCR beta genes was amplified from genomic DNA by a multiplex PCR assay. The amplified TCR beta libraries were sequenced on the Illumina HiSeq System as 87-base-pair reads. In the original analysis: A later analysis tallied tens of millions of unique TCR beta chains across the 666 repertoires, and approximately 12 million of those chains were shared by two or more donors. Raw reads were error-corrected and collapsed into unique sequences by a nearest-neighbor algorithm in which closely related sequences were merged to remove PCR and sequencing errors. V, D and J gene segments were assigned by aligning CDR3 sequences to IMGT reference sequences. Each retained sequence needed at least a six-nucleotide match to both a V gene segment and a J gene segment. Rearrangements were classified as productive when the CDR3 lacked stop codons and remained in frame with V and J, and all other rearrangements were classified as non-productive. Following IMGT convention, CDR3 was defined as the stretch from the second conserved V-encoded cysteine to the conserved J-encoded phenylalanine. The earlier analysis of about 610 of the donors excluded any sequence lacking an unambiguous match to a single V gene segment. In an earlier analysis of approximately 560 of the donors, a V segment was called functional when productive rearrangements were above 56.7%, and segregating when the standard deviation between donors exceeded 5%. A statistical classification framework was built to diagnose cytomegalovirus status from the catalog of TCR beta chain sequences. V and J gene assignment, in a later analysis, came from comparing TCR nucleotide sequences with IMGT/GENE-DB human TR gene sequences. The TCRdist pipeline was used in a later analysis to assign CDR3 sequences and most-parsimonious VDJ recombination scenarios. A later analysis defined each TCR beta chain by its CDR3 amino acid sequence plus V-gene family, and excluded reads lacking a unique V-gene family. To address suspected cross-contamination and a sequencing artifact, a later analysis removed 550 to 750 highly shared, low-generation-probability nucleotide sequences. In a later analysis, a clonal expansion index for each public chain was calculated from normalized within-repertoire ranks of inferred template counts. A later analysis computed generation probabilities with a VDJ recombination model fitted to out-of-frame rearrangements, and checked the results against IGoR. In a later analysis, hypergeometric tests were used to score TCR-TCR, TCR-HLA and TCR-CMV co-occurrence, with a repertoire-size bias correction applied to TCR pairs. To estimate false discovery rates, a later analysis permuted the HLA or CMV assignments 20 times. In a later analysis, co-occurring TCRs were grouped using DBSCAN, and TCRdist sequence similarity was added for clustering within HLA-allele-positive subsets. For co-occurrence clustering, repertoires with fewer than 30,000 or more than 120,000 public chains were excluded, along with about five repertoires with anomalous nucleotide sharing. TCRdb holds this immuneACCESS table with in-frame rearrangements only. Some clones are missing; in checked studies, unresolved V genes explain under half, and the rest has no known cause. V, J and clone size are taken as reported in that table, and D and trimming were inferred from the DNA itself. The sample table records 90,000 to 140,000 clones; 13% to 15% of these occur just once. The ten largest account for around 0.83% of the sample.

From a lookup of the germline V gene, CDR1 and CDR2 are SGHTA and FQGNSA. Trimming accounts for 5 bases at V and 4 bases at J, while the number of junction bases matched to no gene is 0. Counted from cysteine to phenylalanine, this CDR3 has 13 amino acids. The CDR3 DNA has 39 bases and is translated from base 1. The cohort comprised several hundred healthy bone marrow donors. At the time of sampling, every cohort member was nominally healthy, though immune exposures that went unrecorded were likely present. The donor was CMV seronegative and was included in the group of several hundred seronegative cohort members. A peripheral blood sample was collected from each donor, and TCR beta sequencing was performed on peripheral blood mononuclear cells. The Qiagen DNeasy Blood Extraction Kit was used to extract genomic DNA from the blood cell samples. The data originate from a study of cytomegalovirus exposure and HLA in healthy donors (dated by TCRdb to the late 2010s). General notes on the study: An earlier analysis of 587 of the donors reported approximately 280 Gb of sequence data and around 100 million unique TCR beta sequences obtained from about 170 million T cells. An early release that covered approximately 600 HLA-typed donors contained approximately 300 gigabases of sequencing data and 80 million or so unique TCR sequences. Among the roughly 380 genotyped donors, more than 70% belonged to the genetic ancestry cluster associated with self-reported Caucasian donors. The study was designed to test whether signatures of past pathogen exposure could be identified by cataloging public T cell receptors. The T cell repertoires of around 730 subjects were profiled by immunosequencing and related to cytomegalovirus serostatus. Besides the first cohort of approximately 670 subjects, a separate validation cohort made up of 120 different subjects was used. High-throughput TCR immunosequencing, statistical association of individual TCRs with disease status, and machine learning were combined to predict cytomegalovirus infection status. A later analysis re-examined previously published TCR beta repertoires from 610 or so donors and added high-resolution HLA genotyping to investigate patterns of TCR occurrence. The later analysis used no new phenotypic data to find candidate immune exposures, relying instead on TCR beta sequences and their occurrence across donors. An earlier analysis of around 580 of the donors used high-throughput TCR beta sequencing to judge whether each TCR beta V gene segment behaved as functional or pseudogenic. Donor age, sex, ethnicity and CMV serostatus were compiled alongside the repertoire data. A later genetic analysis used genome-wide SNP genotypes for 398 of the 666 donors, treating that subset as a discovery cohort. All discovery cohort repertoires had been generated using a single sequencing platform. Class I and class II HLA loci were covered by the typing at four-digit resolution. The number of donors typed differed by locus, with about 629-640 for A, B, C, DRB1 and DQB1, roughly 520 for DQA1, over 600 for DPA1, and some 450 for DPB1. Because of strong linkage in the cohort, four to six DR-DQ haplotypes were treated as single units for association and clustering. On average, around 240,000 unique TCR beta nucleotide sequences were sequenced per donor among more than 350 genotyped donors of the cohort, with around 19% of those sequences being non-productive. Study-level results and caveats: Because some donors lacked HLA typing at each locus, the association tests relied only on the typed subset. In a later analysis, several top co-occurrence clusters were reported to appear linked to parvovirus B19, influenza, CMV and Epstein-Barr virus. At a false discovery rate of 0.05, a later analysis linked some 17,000 TCR beta sequences to specific HLA alleles. Three of the identified cytomegalovirus-associated TCR beta chains were confirmed in vitro to be specific for cytomegalovirus antigens. While some public TCRs were present in many individuals, most TCR sequences turned up only very rarely across donors. Linkage disequilibrium might explain the correlated functional status among segregating V segments, but an unknown experimental factor could not be ruled out. Most CMV-associated TCR beta chains appeared to be HLA-restricted in a later analysis, and the HLA associations seemed to be driven largely by CMV exposure. A later analysis found that TCR association rates varied across HLA loci, with DRB1 alleles showing the most associated TCRs and HLA-C alleles the fewest. In a later analysis, HLA-associated TCR beta chains were found to be more clonally expanded and to have lower generation probabilities than equally common non-associated chains. In this cohort, only TCR beta chains were sequenced, and detectable features were limited by the absence of alpha or paired-chain data. It was suggested by the authors that the approach could potentially be generalized to other disease states and immunological phenotypes. A further reported finding was that TCR beta sequences accurately predicted the HLA-A and HLA-B alleles for most subjects in the first cohort. A cluster of highly shared sequence variants was judged likely to be a technical artifact of the sequencing pipeline. An earlier analysis of approximately 530 of the donors showed that most TCR beta V segments appeared in productive rearrangements either about 87% or about 30% of the time, which broadly matched IMGT annotations. Sequencing depth was assumed to be roughly uniform across donors in the presence/absence analyses, though that assumption may not hold. According to a later genetic analysis, donors in an Asian-associated ancestry cluster had fewer N-insertions in productive TCRs than the approximately 670-donor mean. The earlier analysis of 450 to 700 of the donors excluded some 15 rarely observed V segments, including chromosome 9 orphons, because counts were too low. V-gene and J-gene trimming of TCR beta chains was associated with a missense DCLRE1C variant in a later genetic analysis, and the association was replicated in an independent cohort. The study gave a list of 150 to 200 TCR beta chains associated with cytomegalovirus. In both the original and validation cohorts, the classifier was reported to diagnose cytomegalovirus status with high specificity and sensitivity. Some IMGT-functional V segments, including TRBV6-2 and TRBV6-3, could not be distinguished by the 87-base-pair reads and were therefore excluded. CMV serostatus was the only immune exposure information available for the cohort. Strong co-occurrence of HLA alleles, especially DR and DQ, made assigning TCR associations to individual alleles difficult.

Sequences were obtained from PBMCs. The receptor's source is a female donor in good health and CMV-seronegative. Recombination connected TRBV7-2 to TRBJ1-5; 9 junctional bases match TRBD1. The CDR3 amino acid sequence is: CASSGTGNQPQHF. The DNA sequence is given as TGTGCCAGCAGCGGGACAGGGAATCAGCCCCAGCATTTT.